Below are 20 T cell receptor beta chains sequenced from a single sample in a study of OX40 agonist ivuxolimab in advanced cancers. The library was produced with the immunoSEQ multiplex PCR assay. In TCRdb, the immuneACCESS table is reduced to in-frame sequences with V and J assigned. These tables do not hold every clone; where another copy was compared, an unresolved V gene accounts for under half, and the others remain unexplained. For this sample the table gives 45,000 to 65,000 clones, of which 85% to 90% were detected only once. The leading ten clones occupy around 9.9% of the sample. The sample here was CD4+ or CD8+ T cells sorted from blood, taken in a trial of the OX40 agonist ivuxolimab. Source of these receptors: an adult with an advanced solid tumor such as melanoma, head and neck, liver or kidney cancer.

V gene TRBV7-9 combines with J gene TRBJ2-1; 7 nucleotides agree with TRBD2. Germline V gene sequence: CDR1 SEHNR, CDR2 FQNEAQ (reference sequence). With 6 bases clipped from V and 10 bases from J, the junction kept 9 bases outside the gene matches. This CDR3 comprises 13 residues. For the CDR3, the DNA is TGTGCCAGCAGTTCTCAGGAGCGGGGCGAGCAGTTCTTC. Encoded protein: CASSSQERGEQFF. Complete variable domain (other parts from reference TRBV7-9 and TRBJ2-1): DTGVSQNPRHKITKRGQNVTFRCDPISEHNRLYWYRQTLGQGPEFLTYFQNEAQLEKSRLLSDRFSAERPKGSFSTLEIQRTEQGDSAMYLCASSSQERGEQFFGPGTRLTVL.

This clone was found a few times. The V gene is TRBV30, the J gene TRBJ2-7, with TRBD1 identical over 8 bases. The CDR3 consists of 14 residues. Germline CDR1 and CDR2: GTSNPN and SVGIG (reference sequence). J lost 0 bases, V lost 3 bases, and 4 bases had no gene match. The CDR3 here is CAWSTGGSSYEQYF. The CDR3 nucleotides read TGTGCCTGGAGCACAGGGGGATCCTCCTACGAGCAGTACTTC.

The chain recombines TRBV7-2 with TRBJ2-2; 7 bases line up with TRBD1. The length of the CDR3 is 15 residues. V was clipped by 3 bases and J by 6 bases; unmatched bases: 7. Germline V lookup: CDR1 SGHTA, CDR2 FQGNSA. CDR3 sequence reads: CASSFSRGWAGELFF. CDR3 nucleotides: TGTGCCAGCAGCTTCAGCAGGGGGTGGGCCGGGGAGCTGTTTTTT.

The chain combines TRBV11-3 with TRBJ1-1; no clear D gene. The germline CDR1 and CDR2 sequences are SGHNT and YENEEA. There are 13 residues in the CDR3. V was pared by 5 bases and J by 3 bases, with 10 bases between. In nucleotides, the CDR3 is TGTGCCAGCAGCCAGACGCCCTACACTGAAGCTTTCTTT. Translation gives CASSQTPYTEAFF.

This rearrangement joins TRBV28 to TRBJ2-7; 10 bases are a match to TRBD2. The trim removed 5 bases at V and 4 bases at J, leaving 14 bases unmatched. Germline-derived CDR1 and CDR2 are MDHEN and SYDVKM. The CDR3 totals 17 residues. CDR3 sequence (DNA): TGTGCCAGCAGTCCTACTATTGGGGCTAGCGGGGGTTACGAGCAGTACTTC. This sequence encodes CASSPTIGASGGYEQYF.

The CDR3 DNA reads as TGTGCCAGCAGCGTAGATTGGGACAGCTCCTATGGCTACACCTTC. Its translation is CASSVDWDSSYGYTF. The chain links TRBV9 to TRBJ1-2; 7 nucleotides line up with TRBD1. CDR3 length: 15 residues. Looked up from germline, CDR1 is SGDLS and CDR2 is YYNGEE. J was trimmed by 4 bases and V by 0 bases; bases with no gene match: 6.

V is TRBV2 and J is TRBJ2-5, with D maybe TRBD2 (6 bases). CDR1 and CDR2 (germline): SNHLY, FYNNEI. This CDR3 has 13 amino acids. Trimming removed 5 bases at V and 3 bases at J, with 10 bases between. The DNA of the CDR3 is TGTGCCAGCAGTCGGGGGATAGAAGAGACCCAGTACTTC. This translates into CASSRGIEETQYF.

V and J are TRBV10-2 and TRBJ1-4, with a possible D match to TRBD1 (6 bases). Germline CDR1 WSHSY, CDR2 SAAADI. V lost 2 bases and J lost 3, with 10 bases in between. CDR3 size: 15 residues. CDR3 bases: TGCGCCAGCAGTGAGCAGGGGCTGCCTAATGAAAAACTGTTTTTT. Residues: CASSEQGLPNEKLFF.

The V gene is TRBV11-2, the J gene TRBJ2-3; tentatively, D is TRBD2 (6 bases). CDR3 size: 16 residues. Trimming left V 5 bases short and J 1 base short, with 16 bases between. Germline CDR1 and CDR2: SGHAT and FQNNGV. CDR3 nucleotide sequence: TGTGCCAGCAGCCCGGGGTGGCAGCGGGGCACAGATACGCAGTATTTT. It yields the protein CASSPGWQRGTDTQYF.

V and J are TRBV15 and TRBJ2-3, with 8 bases fitting TRBD2. CDR1 and CDR2 from the germline V gene are LNHNV and YYDKDF (reference sequence). Trimming took 3 bases from V and 0 from J; bases not matched to a gene: 2. This CDR3 spans 15 amino acids. CDR3 residues: CATSSGRASTDTQYF. In DNA form, the CDR3 reads TGTGCCACCAGCAGCGGGAGGGCAAGCACAGATACGCAGTATTTT.

This rearrangement joins TRBV28 to TRBJ2-1; D is perhaps TRBD2 (6 bases). The CDR3 is 15 amino acids. Germline V gene sequence: CDR1 MDHEN, CDR2 SYDVKM. The V gene lost 4 bases and the J gene lost 7 bases, with 17 bases spanning the gap. The CDR3, as DNA: TGTGCCAGCAGTTCCGATGGGACTTCCTCTAATGAGCAGTTCTTC. Protein product: CASSSDGTSSNEQFF.

This clone was counted a few times. In nucleotides, the CDR3 is TGTGCCAGCAGCTTAACCCTGGGACTAGCAACAGATACGCAGTATTTT. Protein sequence: CASSLTLGLATDTQYF. J is TRBJ2-3 and V is TRBV7-3; 9 nucleotides align to TRBD2. The CDR3 loop spans 16 amino acids. V was pared by 0 bases and J by 3 bases, with 4 bases of the junction left unmatched. Looked up from germline, CDR1 is SGHTA and CDR2 is FQGTGA.

V and J are TRBV5-4 and TRBJ2-5; 10 nucleotides agree with TRBD2. The CDR3 sequence is 18 residues long. V dropped 1 base and J dropped 3; count of bases not matched to a gene: 12. Germline V gene sequence: CDR1 SGHNT, CDR2 YYREEE (reference sequence). The CDR3 bases are TGTGCCAGCAGCTTGTGGCTAGCGGGAGACATAGGGGAAGAGACCCAGTACTTC. Translating it yields CASSLWLAGDIGEETQYF. The entire variable domain, with the rest obtained from reference TRBV5-4 and TRBJ2-5, is as follows: ETGVTQSPTHLIKTRGQQVTLRCSSQSGHNTVSWYQQALGQGPQFIFQYYREEENGRGNFPPRFSGLQFPNYSSELNVNALELDDSALYLCASSLWLAGDIGEETQYFGPGTRLLVL.

This clone was seen a single time. This chain connects TRBV14 to TRBJ2-2; TRBD1 aligns across 8 bases. The CDR3 is 13 amino acids. In germline, CDR1 is SGHDN, CDR2 FVKESK. V lost 6 bases, J lost 6 bases, and 3 bases stayed unmatched. The CDR3 loop reads CASSEQGAGELFF. CDR3 sequence (DNA): TGTGCCAGCAGTGAACAGGGGGCCGGGGAGCTGTTTTTT.

The rearrangement uses TRBV15 and TRBJ1-1; D is perhaps TRBD1 (5 bases). Trimming stripped 0 bases from V and 5 bases from J, with 10 bases between. The CDR3 loop spans 14 amino acids. Germline assignment: CDR1 LNHNV and CDR2 YYDKDF (reference sequence). CDR3: CATSRELGRTEAFF. CDR3 in DNA: TGTGCCACCAGCAGAGAATTGGGACGAACTGAAGCTTTCTTT.

The chain couples TRBV2 to TRBJ2-5; perhaps TRBD1 as D (5 bases). CDR1 and CDR2 from the germline V gene are SNHLY and FYNNEI. V lost 7 bases to trimming and J lost 3 bases, with 18 bases between them. The CDR3 contains 15 residues. DNA for the CDR3: TGTGCCAGCATACGTGGGGCGGTTGTTGAAGAGACCCAGTACTTC. Residues: CASIRGAVVEETQYF. The full variable domain, its missing parts supplied by reference TRBV2 and TRBJ2-5, is EPEVTQTPSHQVTQMGQEVILRCVPISNHLYFYWYRQILGQKVEFLVSFYNNEISEKSEIFDDQFSVERPDGSNFTLKIRSTKLEDSAMYFCASIRGAVVEETQYFGPGTRLLVL.

The V call is TRBV6-5, the J call TRBJ1-4; D is ambiguous. V dropped 2 bases and J dropped 8 bases, with 15 bases sitting between them. CDR3 length equals 15 residues. Germline V CDR1 and CDR2: MNHEY, SVGAGI. The CDR3 protein is CASSYRQTSREKLFF. DNA for the CDR3: TGTGCCAGCAGTTACCGCCAGACTAGTAGAGAAAAACTGTTTTTT.

The chain employs TRBV5-6 and TRBJ2-1, with 9 positions matching TRBD2. With 0 bases clipped from V and 4 bases from J, the junction kept 8 bases outside the gene matches. The CDR3 contains 17 residues. Germline V gene sequence: CDR1 SGHDT, CDR2 YYEEEE. CDR3 protein: CASSLVLAGVYYNEQFF. For the CDR3, the DNA is TGTGCCAGCAGCTTGGTCTTAGCGGGGGTTTATTACAATGAGCAGTTCTTC.

The chain recombines TRBV5-1 with TRBJ2-1, with TRBD1 identical over 10 bases. Germline CDR1 SGHRS, CDR2 YFSETQ. The CDR3 has 15 amino acids. V lost 3 bases to trimming and J lost 7 bases; unmatched junction nucleotides: 7. The CDR3 nucleotides read TGCGCCAGCAGCTCCGGGACAGGGGTGGCAAATGAGCAGTTCTTC. It encodes CASSSGTGVANEQFF.

V usage is TRBV2 and J usage is TRBJ2-2; 7 bases line up with TRBD1. The V segment lost 6 bases and the J segment 9 bases; nucleotides outside the gene matches: 7. The CDR3 extends over 13 amino acids. Germline V gene lookup returns CDR1 SNHLY and CDR2 FYNNEI. The CDR3 DNA reads TGTGCCAGCAGCTCGGGACAGCTTAGGGAGCTGTTTTTT. It translates to CASSSGQLRELFF.